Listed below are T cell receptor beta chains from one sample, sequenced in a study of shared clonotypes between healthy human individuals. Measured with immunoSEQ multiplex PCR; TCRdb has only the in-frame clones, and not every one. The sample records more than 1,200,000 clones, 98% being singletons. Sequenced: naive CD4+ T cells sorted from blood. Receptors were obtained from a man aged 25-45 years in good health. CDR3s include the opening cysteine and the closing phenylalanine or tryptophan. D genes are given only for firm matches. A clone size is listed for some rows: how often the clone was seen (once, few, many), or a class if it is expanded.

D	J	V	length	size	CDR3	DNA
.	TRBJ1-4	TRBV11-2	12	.	CASSLGWEKLFF	TGTGCCAGCAGCTTAGGGTGGGAAAAACTGTTTTTT
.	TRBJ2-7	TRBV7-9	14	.	CASSPRTGGDEQYF	TGTGCCAGCAGCCCTAGGACAGGAGGGGACGAGCAGTACTTC
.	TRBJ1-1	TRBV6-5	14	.	CASSSGYMNTEAFF	TGTGCCAGCAGTTCCGGATACATGAACACTGAAGCTTTCTTT
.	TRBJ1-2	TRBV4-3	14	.	CASSQDGANYGYTF	TGCGCCAGCAGCCAAGACGGGGCTAACTATGGCTACACCTTC
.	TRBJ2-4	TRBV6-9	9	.	CASAGIQYF	TGTGCCAGCGCTGGCATTCAGTACTTC
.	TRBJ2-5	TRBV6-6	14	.	CASSAWGITETQYF	TGTGCCAGCAGTGCCTGGGGGATTACGGAGACCCAGTACTTC
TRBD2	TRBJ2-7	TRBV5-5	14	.	CASSLAGPADEQYF	TGTGCCAGCAGCTTAGCGGGGCCGGCGGACGAGCAGTACTTC
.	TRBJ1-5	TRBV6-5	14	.	CASSYSAGYQPQHF	TGTGCCAGCAGTTACTCGGCAGGGTATCAGCCCCAGCATTTT
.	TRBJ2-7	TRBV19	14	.	CASSINRASYEQYF	TGTGCCAGTAGTATCAACAGGGCAAGCTACGAGCAGTACTTC
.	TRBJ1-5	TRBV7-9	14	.	CASSLQDSNQPQHF	TGTGCCAGCAGCTTACAAGATAGCAATCAGCCCCAGCATTTT
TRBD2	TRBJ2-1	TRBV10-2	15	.	CASLSSGRRDDEQFF	TGCGCCAGTCTAAGTAGCGGGAGAAGGGACGATGAGCAGTTCTTC
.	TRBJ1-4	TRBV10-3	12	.	CAISESREKLFF	TGTGCCATCAGTGAGTCGAGAGAAAAACTGTTTTTT
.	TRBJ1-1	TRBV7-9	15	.	CASSGRSRPNTEAFF	TGTGCCAGCAGCGGGCGGAGTCGCCCGAACACTGAAGCTTTCTTT
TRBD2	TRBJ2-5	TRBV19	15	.	CASSPGLAGGETQYF	TGTGCCAGTAGTCCCGGACTAGCGGGAGGGGAGACCCAGTACTTC
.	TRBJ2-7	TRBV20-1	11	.	CSALGWDEQYF	TGCAGTGCCCTAGGCTGGGACGAGCAGTACTTC
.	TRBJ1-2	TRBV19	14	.	CASSRHREGYGYTF	TGTGCCAGTAGTAGACACCGGGAAGGGTATGGCTACACCTTC
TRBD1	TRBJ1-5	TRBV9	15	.	CASSQGQEYNQPQHF	TGTGCCAGCTCGCAGGGACAGGAGTACAATCAGCCCCAGCATTTT
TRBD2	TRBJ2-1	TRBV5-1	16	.	CASSLVVAGGHNEQFF	TGCGCCAGCAGCTTGGTGGTCGCGGGAGGCCACAATGAGCAGTTCTTC
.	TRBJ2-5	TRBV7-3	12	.	CASSFLSGTQYF	TGTGCCAGCAGCTTCCTAAGCGGGACCCAGTACTTC
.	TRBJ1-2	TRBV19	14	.	CASSSEGRTRGYTF	TGTGCCAGTAGTTCAGAGGGGAGGACGCGCGGCTACACCTTC
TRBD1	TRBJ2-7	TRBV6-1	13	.	CASRSTGAYEQYF	TGTGCCAGCAGGTCGACAGGGGCCTACGAGCAGTACTTC
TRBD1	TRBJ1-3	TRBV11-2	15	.	CASSRDRGLGNTIYF	TGTGCCAGCAGCCGGGACAGGGGGCTTGGAAACACCATATATTTT
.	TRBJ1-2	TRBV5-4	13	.	CASSLGLNNGYTF	TGTGCCAGCAGCTTGGGGTTGAACAATGGCTACACCTTC
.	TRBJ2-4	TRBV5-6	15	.	CASSSYRPGGDIQYF	TGTGCCAGCAGCTCCTACCGACCCGGCGGAGACATTCAGTACTTC
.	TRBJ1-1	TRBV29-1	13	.	CSVARTTNTEAFF	TGCAGCGTCGCTCGGACCACGAACACTGAAGCTTTCTTT
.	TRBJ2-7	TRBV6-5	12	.	CASSYSHGEQYF	TGTGCCAGCAGTTACTCCCACGGAGAGCAGTACTTC
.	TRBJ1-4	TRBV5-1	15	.	CASSPDGTSNEKLFF	TGCGCCAGCAGCCCAGACGGGACAAGTAATGAAAAACTGTTTTTT
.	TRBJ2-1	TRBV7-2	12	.	CASSLRGNEQFF	TGTGCCAGCAGCTTGAGGGGTAATGAGCAGTTCTTC
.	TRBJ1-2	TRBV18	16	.	CASSPISGGLNYGYTF	TGTGCCAGCTCCCCGATTTCAGGTGGCCTGAACTATGGCTACACCTTC
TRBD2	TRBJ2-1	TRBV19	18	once	CASSISSSGSFRDHEQFF	TGTGCCAGTAGTATATCCTCTAGCGGGAGTTTCCGGGACCATGAGCAGTTCTTC
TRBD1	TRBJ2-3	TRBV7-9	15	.	CASSAGQGATDTQYF	TGTGCCAGCAGCGCCGGACAGGGGGCCACAGATACGCAGTATTTT
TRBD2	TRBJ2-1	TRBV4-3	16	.	CASSQRLAYPYNEQFF	TGCGCCAGCAGCCAACGACTAGCGTACCCCTACAATGAGCAGTTCTTC
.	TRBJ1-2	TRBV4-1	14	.	CASSQDMGRYGYTF	TGCGCCAGCAGCCAAGATATGGGACGCTATGGCTACACCTTC
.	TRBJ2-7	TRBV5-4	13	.	CASSAGPDYEQYF	TGTGCCAGCAGCGCGGGACCCGACTACGAGCAGTACTTC
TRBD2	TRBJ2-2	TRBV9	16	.	CASSAQAGANTGELFF	TGTGCCAGCAGCGCCCAGGCGGGAGCGAACACCGGGGAGCTGTTTTTT
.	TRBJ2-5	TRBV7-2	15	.	CASSLGVVYQETQYF	TGTGCCAGCAGCTTAGGTGTAGTGTACCAAGAGACCCAGTACTTC
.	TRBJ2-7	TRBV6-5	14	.	CASSYSPGSGKQYF	TGTGCCAGCAGTTACTCCCCGGGTTCAGGAAAGCAGTACTTC
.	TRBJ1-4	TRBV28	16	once	CASNQIRGRTNEKLFF	TGTGCCAGCAATCAGATACGTGGGAGGACTAATGAAAAACTGTTTTTT
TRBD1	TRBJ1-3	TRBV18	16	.	CASSQGQPPSGNTIYF	TGTGCCAGCTCCCAGGGACAGCCACCCTCTGGAAACACCATATATTTT
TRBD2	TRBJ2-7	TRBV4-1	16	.	CASSQDWGLTPYEQYF	TGCGCCAGCAGCCAAGATTGGGGACTAACGCCCTACGAGCAGTACTTC
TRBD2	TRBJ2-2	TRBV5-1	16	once	CASSFGTSGSTGELFF	TGCGCCAGCAGCTTCGGGACTAGCGGGAGCACCGGGGAGCTGTTTTTT
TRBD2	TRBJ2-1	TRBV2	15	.	CASSDSASGYNEQFF	TGTGCCAGCAGTGATTCCGCTAGCGGCTACAATGAGCAGTTCTTC
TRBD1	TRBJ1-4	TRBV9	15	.	CASSPDGTGVEKLFF	TGTGCCAGCAGCCCAGACGGGACAGGGGTGGAAAAACTGTTTTTT
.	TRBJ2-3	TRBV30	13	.	CAWSRRGPDTQYF	TGTGCCTGGAGTAGGCGGGGGCCCGATACGCAGTATTTT
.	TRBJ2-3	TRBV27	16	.	CASSSRGMASTDTQYF	TGTGCCAGCAGTAGCAGGGGAATGGCTAGCACAGATACGCAGTATTTT
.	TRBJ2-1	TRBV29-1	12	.	CSVEAVYNEQFF	TGCAGCGTTGAAGCGGTTTACAATGAGCAGTTCTTC
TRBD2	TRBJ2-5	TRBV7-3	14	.	CASSPAGGQETQYF	TGTGCCAGCAGCCCAGCGGGAGGGCAGGAGACCCAGTACTTC
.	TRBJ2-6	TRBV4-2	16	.	CASSPRARKGANVLTF	TGTGCCAGCAGCCCCCGGGCCCGAAAAGGGGCCAACGTCCTGACTTTC